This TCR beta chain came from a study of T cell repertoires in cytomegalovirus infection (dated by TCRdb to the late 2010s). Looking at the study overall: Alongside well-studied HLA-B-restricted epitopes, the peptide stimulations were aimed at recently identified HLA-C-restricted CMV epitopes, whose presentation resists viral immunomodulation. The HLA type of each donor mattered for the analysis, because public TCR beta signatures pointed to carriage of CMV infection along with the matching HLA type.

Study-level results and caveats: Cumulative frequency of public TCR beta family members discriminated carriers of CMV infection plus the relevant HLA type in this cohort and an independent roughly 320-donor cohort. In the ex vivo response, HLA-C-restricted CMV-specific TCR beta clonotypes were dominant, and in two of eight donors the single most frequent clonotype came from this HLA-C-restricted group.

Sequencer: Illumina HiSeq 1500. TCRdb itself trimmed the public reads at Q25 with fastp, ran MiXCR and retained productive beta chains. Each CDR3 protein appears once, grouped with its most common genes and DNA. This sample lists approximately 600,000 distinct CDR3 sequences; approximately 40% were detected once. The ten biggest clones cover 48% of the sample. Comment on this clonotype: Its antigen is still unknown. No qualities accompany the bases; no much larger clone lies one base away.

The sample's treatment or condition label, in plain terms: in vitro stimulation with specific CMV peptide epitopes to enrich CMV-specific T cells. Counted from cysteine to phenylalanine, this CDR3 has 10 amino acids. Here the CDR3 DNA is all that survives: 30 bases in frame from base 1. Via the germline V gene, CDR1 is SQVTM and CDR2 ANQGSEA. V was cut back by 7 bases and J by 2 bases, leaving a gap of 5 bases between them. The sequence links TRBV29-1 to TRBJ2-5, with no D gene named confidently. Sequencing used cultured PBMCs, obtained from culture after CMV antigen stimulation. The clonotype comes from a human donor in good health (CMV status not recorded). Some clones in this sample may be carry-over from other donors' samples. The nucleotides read TGCAGCGCCCTTCAAGAGACCCAGTACTTC. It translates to CSALQETQYF.